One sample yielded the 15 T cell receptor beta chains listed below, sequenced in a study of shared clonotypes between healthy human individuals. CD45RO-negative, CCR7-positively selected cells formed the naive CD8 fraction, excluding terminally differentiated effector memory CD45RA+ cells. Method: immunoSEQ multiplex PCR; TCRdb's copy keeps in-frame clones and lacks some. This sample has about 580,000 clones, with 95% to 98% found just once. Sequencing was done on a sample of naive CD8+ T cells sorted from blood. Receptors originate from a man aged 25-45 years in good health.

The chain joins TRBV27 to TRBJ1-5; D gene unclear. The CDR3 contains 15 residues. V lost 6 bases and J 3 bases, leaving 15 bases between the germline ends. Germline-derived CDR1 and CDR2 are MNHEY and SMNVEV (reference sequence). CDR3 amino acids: CASRNQGQTNQPQHF. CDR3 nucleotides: TGTGCCAGCAGAAACCAAGGGCAGACCAATCAGCCCCAGCATTTT.

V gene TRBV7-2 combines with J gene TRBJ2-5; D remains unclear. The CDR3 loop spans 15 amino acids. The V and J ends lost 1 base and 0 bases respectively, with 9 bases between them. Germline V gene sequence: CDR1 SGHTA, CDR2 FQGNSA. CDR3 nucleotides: TGTGCCAGCAGCTTAGGGCGACTTAACCAAGAGACCCAGTACTTC. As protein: CASSLGRLNQETQYF.

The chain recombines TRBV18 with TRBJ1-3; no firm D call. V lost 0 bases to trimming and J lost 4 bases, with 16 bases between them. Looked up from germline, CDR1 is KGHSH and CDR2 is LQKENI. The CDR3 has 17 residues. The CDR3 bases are TGTGCCAGCTCACCACCGAGGTCCGGGGTGTACGGAAACACCATATATTTT. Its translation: CASSPPRSGVYGNTIYF.

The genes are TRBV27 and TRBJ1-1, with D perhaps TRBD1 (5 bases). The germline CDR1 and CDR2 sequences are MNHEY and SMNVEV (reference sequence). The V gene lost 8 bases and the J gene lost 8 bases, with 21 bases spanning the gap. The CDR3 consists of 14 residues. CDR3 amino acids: CASRPSQGLSEAFF. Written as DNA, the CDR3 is TGTGCCAGCCGGCCTTCCCAGGGTTTGTCGGAAGCTTTCTTT.

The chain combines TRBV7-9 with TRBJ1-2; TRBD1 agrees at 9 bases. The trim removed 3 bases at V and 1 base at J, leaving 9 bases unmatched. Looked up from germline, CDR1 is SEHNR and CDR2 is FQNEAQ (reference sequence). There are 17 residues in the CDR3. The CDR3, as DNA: TGTGCCAGCAGCTTTACAGGGGGCTTCGTTCGTAACTATGGCTACACCTTC. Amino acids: CASSFTGGFVRNYGYTF. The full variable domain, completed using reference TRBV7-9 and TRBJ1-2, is DTGVSQNPRHKITKRGQNVTFRCDPISEHNRLYWYRQTLGQGPEFLTYFQNEAQLEKSRLLSDRFSAERPKGSFSTLEIQRTEQGDSAMYLCASSFTGGFVRNYGYTFGSGTRLTVV.

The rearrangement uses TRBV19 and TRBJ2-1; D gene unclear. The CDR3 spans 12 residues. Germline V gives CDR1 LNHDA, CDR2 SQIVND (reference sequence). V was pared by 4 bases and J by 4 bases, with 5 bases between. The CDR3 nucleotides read TGTGCCAGTAGTAGGGCGTACAATGAGCAGTTCTTC. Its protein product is CASSRAYNEQFF.

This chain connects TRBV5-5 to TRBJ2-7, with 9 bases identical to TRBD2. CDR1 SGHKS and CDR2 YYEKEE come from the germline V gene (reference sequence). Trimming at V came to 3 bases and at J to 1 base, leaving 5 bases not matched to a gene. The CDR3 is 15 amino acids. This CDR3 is CASSSRLAESYEQYF. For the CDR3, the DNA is TGTGCCAGCAGCTCAAGACTAGCGGAATCCTACGAGCAGTACTTC. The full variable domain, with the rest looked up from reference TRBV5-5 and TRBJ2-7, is DAGVTQSPTHLIKTRGQQVTLRCSPISGHKSVSWYQQVLGQGPQFIFQYYEKEERGRGNFPDRFSARQFPNYSSELNVNALLLGDSALYLCASSSRLAESYEQYFGPGTRLTVT.

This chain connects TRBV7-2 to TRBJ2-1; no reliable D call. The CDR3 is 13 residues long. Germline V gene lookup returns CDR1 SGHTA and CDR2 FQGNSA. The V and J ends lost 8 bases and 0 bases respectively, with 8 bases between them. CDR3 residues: CASGLYSYNEQFF. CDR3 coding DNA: TGTGCCAGCGGCCTTTACTCCTACAATGAGCAGTTCTTC.

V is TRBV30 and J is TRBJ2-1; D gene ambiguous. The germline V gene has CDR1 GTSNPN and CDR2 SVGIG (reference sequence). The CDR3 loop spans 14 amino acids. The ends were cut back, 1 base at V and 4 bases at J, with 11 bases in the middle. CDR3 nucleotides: TGTGCCTGGAGTGACCAAGTCGGGTACAATGAGCAGTTCTTC. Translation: CAWSDQVGYNEQFF.

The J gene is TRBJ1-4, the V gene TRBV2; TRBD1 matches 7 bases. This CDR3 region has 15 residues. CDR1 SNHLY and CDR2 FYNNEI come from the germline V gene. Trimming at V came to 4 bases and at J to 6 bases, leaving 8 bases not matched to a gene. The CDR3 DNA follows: TGTGCCAGCAGTGGAGGGACAGTAGGGTATGAAAAACTGTTTTTT. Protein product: CASSGGTVGYEKLFF.

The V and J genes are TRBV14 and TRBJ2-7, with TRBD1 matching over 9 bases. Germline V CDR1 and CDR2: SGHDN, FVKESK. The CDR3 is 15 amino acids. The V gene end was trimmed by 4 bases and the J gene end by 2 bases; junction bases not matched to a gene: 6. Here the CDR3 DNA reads TGTGCCAGCAGCCCACGTGGGACAGGGACCTACGAGCAGTACTTC. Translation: CASSPRGTGTYEQYF.

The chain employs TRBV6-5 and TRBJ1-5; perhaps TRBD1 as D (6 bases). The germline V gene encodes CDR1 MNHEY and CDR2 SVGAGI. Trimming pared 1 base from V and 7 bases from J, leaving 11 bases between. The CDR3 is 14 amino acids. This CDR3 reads CASSYLQGAQPQHF. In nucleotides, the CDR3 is TGTGCCAGCAGTTACTTACAGGGAGCACAGCCCCAGCATTTT.

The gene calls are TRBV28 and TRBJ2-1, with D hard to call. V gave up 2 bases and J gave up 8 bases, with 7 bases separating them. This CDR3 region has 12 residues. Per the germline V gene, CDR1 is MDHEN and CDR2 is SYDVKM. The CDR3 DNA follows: TGTGCCAGCAGTTTACTCTTAGATGAGCAGTTCTTC. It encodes CASSLLLDEQFF.

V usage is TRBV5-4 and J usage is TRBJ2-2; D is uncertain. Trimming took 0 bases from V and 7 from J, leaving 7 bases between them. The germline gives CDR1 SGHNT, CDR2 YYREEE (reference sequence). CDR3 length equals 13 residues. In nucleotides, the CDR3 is TGTGCCAGCAGCTTGGGACACCTCGGGGAGCTGTTTTTT. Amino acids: CASSLGHLGELFF.

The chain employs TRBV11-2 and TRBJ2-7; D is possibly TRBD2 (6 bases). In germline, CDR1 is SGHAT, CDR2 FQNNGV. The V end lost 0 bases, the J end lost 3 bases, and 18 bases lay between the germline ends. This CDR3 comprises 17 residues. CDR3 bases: TGTGCCAGCAGCTTAGATTATAGGGCCAGGACTAACTACGAGCAGTACTTC. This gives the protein CASSLDYRARTNYEQYF. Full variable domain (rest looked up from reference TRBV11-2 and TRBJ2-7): EAGVAQSPRYKIIEKRQSVAFWCNPISGHATLYWYQQILGQGPKLLIQFQNNGVVDDSQLPKDRFSAERLKGVDSTLKIQPAKLEDSAVYLCASSLDYRARTNYEQYFGPGTRLTVT.